This T cell receptor beta chain emerged from a study of beta chain features in type 1 diabetes. Regarding the study as a whole: Reads derived from cDNA could over-represent cells showing high TCR expression. Researchers report that Type 1 diabetes patients had moderately but significantly shorter TCRB CDR3s across all four CD4+ subsets.

cDNA synthesis used the whole RNA isolate, giving expressed TCRB sequences. Repertoires were generated with immunoSEQ multiplex PCR, while TCRdb's copy carries only in-frame clones and drops some. The sample shows some 900,000 clones, roughly 16% of them seen only once. Trimming cost V 8 bases and J 4 bases; bases outside gene matches: 6. Germline V gene data show CDR1 as WSHSY and CDR2 as SAAADI. CDR3 length: 13 residues. A remark on this clone: Its target is unknown.

The sequenced sample was naive CD4+ T cells from blood. This clonotype was obtained from a woman younger than 35 in good health. The genes are TRBV10-2 and TRBJ1-1, with TRBD1 identical over 8 bases. CDR3 protein: CASRDRGSTEAFF. The CDR3 bases are TGCGCCAGCCGAGACAGGGGTAGCACTGAAGCTTTCTTT.